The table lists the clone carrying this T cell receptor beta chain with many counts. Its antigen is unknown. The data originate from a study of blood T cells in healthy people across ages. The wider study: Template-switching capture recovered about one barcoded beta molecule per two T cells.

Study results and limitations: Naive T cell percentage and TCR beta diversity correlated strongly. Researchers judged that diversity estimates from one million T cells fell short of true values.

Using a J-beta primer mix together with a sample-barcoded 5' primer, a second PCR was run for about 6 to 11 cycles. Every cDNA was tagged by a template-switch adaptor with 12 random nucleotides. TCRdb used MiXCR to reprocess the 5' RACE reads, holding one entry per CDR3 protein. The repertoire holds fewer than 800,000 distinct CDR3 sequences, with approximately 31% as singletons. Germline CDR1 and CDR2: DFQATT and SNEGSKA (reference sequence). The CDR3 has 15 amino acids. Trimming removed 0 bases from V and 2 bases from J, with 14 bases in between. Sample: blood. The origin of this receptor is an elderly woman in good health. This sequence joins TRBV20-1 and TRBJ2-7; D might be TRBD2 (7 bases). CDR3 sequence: CSARDRGGLPYEQYF. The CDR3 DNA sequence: TGCAGTGCTAGAGATAGGGGGGGGCTACCCTACGAGCAGTACTTC.